A single sample gave rise to the 18 T cell receptor beta chains below, sequenced in a study of blood T cell repertoires in COVID-19. Data came from immunoSEQ multiplex PCR; TCRdb stores just in-frame clones and leaves some out. The data contain 70,000 or so clones, 80% to 90% of them seen just once; the ten biggest clones take up 2%. The sequenced material came from peripheral blood. Receptor source: a man aged 30 to 45 with acute or convalescent COVID-19.

V is TRBV7-9 and J is TRBJ2-1; D is possibly TRBD2 (6 bases). The length of the CDR3 is 12 residues. V dropped 7 bases and J dropped 7 bases, with 11 bases sitting between them. Germline CDR1 reads SEHNR; CDR2 reads FQNEAQ (reference sequence). CDR3 protein: CASIMGGNEQFF. Written as DNA, the CDR3 is TGTGCCAGCATCATGGGGGGAAATGAGCAGTTCTTC.

The chain employs TRBV6-5 and TRBJ1-4; D gene ambiguous. The germline gives CDR1 MNHEY, CDR2 SVGAGI. The CDR3 has 15 residues. V gave up 11 bases and J gave up 0 bases, with 16 bases separating them. The CDR3 nucleotides read TGTGCCTCCCGCTTGAGGTCGGCAACTAATGAAAAACTGTTTTTT. It encodes CASRLRSATNEKLFF.

The V call is TRBV30, the J call TRBJ2-3; 9 bases line up with TRBD1. The germline V gene encodes CDR1 GTSNPN and CDR2 SVGIG (reference sequence). V shed 2 bases and J 4 bases; nucleotides not matched to a gene: 16. The CDR3 loop spans 18 amino acids. In DNA form, the CDR3 reads TGTGCCTGGAGTTCACAGGGAGGGACAGGGAAGGCGGCAGATACGCAGTATTTT. This sequence encodes CAWSSQGGTGKAADTQYF.

This clone was observed at least ten times. The chain combines TRBV4-2 with TRBJ1-2; a weak D match, TRBD1 (6 bases). CDR1 and CDR2 (germline): LGHNA, YNFKEQ. The CDR3 is 15 amino acids. V was clipped by 0 bases and J by 4 bases, with 12 bases between them. The CDR3 DNA reads TGTGCCAGCAGCCAAGAAAGAGGGGGTAGCTATGGCTACACCTTC. This gives the protein CASSQERGGSYGYTF.

The chain has TRBV7-2 and TRBJ1-2; 7 positions agree with TRBD1. Germline CDR1 reads SGHTA; CDR2 reads FQGNSA. This CDR3 spans 15 amino acids. Trimming at V came to 4 bases and at J to 5 bases, leaving 10 bases not matched to a gene. The CDR3: CASSWRGGVQYGYTF. The CDR3 DNA reads TGTGCCAGCAGCTGGAGAGGGGGCGTTCAATATGGCTACACCTTC.

The CDR3 is CASSLSGTGDQPQHF. For the CDR3, the DNA is TGCGCCAGCAGCTTGTCGGGGACAGGGGATCAGCCCCAGCATTTT. This chain connects TRBV5-1 to TRBJ1-5, with 10 bases identical to TRBD1. Germline-derived CDR1 and CDR2 are SGHRS and YFSETQ. This CDR3 comprises 15 residues. The J segment lost 5 bases and the V segment lost 1 base, leaving 3 bases of the junction unmatched.

The chain links TRBV2 to TRBJ2-5, with 7 bases matching TRBD1. Germline V gene sequence: CDR1 SNHLY, CDR2 FYNNEI. The CDR3 spans 15 residues. Trimming took 6 bases from V and 8 from J; bases not matched to a gene: 15. CDR3 nucleotide sequence: TGTGCCAGCAGCCGCAAAACCGACAGGGAACAAACCCAGTACTTC. Its protein product is CASSRKTDREQTQYF. Full variable domain (rest looked up from reference TRBV2 and TRBJ2-5): EPEVTQTPSHQVTQMGQEVILRCVPISNHLYFYWYRQILGQKVEFLVSFYNNEISEKSEIFDDQFSVERPDGSNFTLKIRSTKLEDSAMYFCASSRKTDREQTQYFGPGTRLLVL.

This clone was seen once. The chain uses TRBV18 and TRBJ1-2, with D tentatively TRBD1 (6 bases). This CDR3 has 15 residues. CDR1 is KGHSH, CDR2 LQKENI, per germline. V shed 3 bases and J shed 4 bases, with 15 bases lying between them. CDR3 sequence: CASSPAAGDVYGYTF. The CDR3 DNA reads TGTGCCAGCTCACCCGCAGCAGGGGACGTCTATGGCTACACCTTC.

The CDR3 DNA reads as TGTGCCAGTAGGCCGGGACAGGCCTCTGGGGCCAACGTCCTGACTTTC. Translation: CASRPGQASGANVLTF. The chain employs TRBV19 and TRBJ2-6; 8 bases line up with TRBD1. Germline V gene lookup returns CDR1 LNHDA and CDR2 SQIVND (reference sequence). The CDR3 has 16 residues. V gave up 6 bases and J gave up 0 bases; unmatched junction bases: 4.

V gene TRBV3-1 (or the pseudogene TRBV3-2) combines with J gene TRBJ1-3; possibly TRBD1 for D (6 bases). Trimming removed 4 bases at V and 8 bases at J, with 15 bases between. CDR1 and CDR2 from the germline V gene are LGHDT and YNNKEL (reference sequence). The CDR3 extends over 14 amino acids. The CDR3 is CASSPDSLGDTIYF. CDR3 bases: TGTGCCAGCAGCCCGGACAGCCTGGGGGACACCATATATTTT.

The rearrangement links TRBV25-1 to TRBJ1-1, with a possible D match to TRBD1 (5 bases). This CDR3 has 14 residues. Germline assignment: CDR1 MGHDK and CDR2 SYGVNS. Trimming shortened V by 1 base and J by 1 base, and 7 bases separated the two germline ends. CDR3 region: CASSELQGNTEAFF. CDR3 sequence (DNA): TGTGCCAGCAGTGAATTGCAGGGGAACACTGAAGCTTTCTTT.

V and J are TRBV30 and TRBJ2-7; D perhaps matches TRBD1 (5 bases). The germline CDR1 and CDR2 sequences are GTSNPN and SVGIG (reference sequence). This CDR3 region has 15 residues. Trimming pared 0 bases from V and 0 bases from J, leaving 12 bases between. Here the CDR3 DNA reads TGTGCCTGGAGTGTACCATATGACAGCTCCTACGAGCAGTACTTC. Amino acid sequence: CAWSVPYDSSYEQYF.

This sequence joins TRBV18 and TRBJ1-2; a weak D match, TRBD1 (5 bases). In germline, CDR1 is KGHSH, CDR2 LQKENI. This CDR3 comprises 14 residues. The germline V and J ends were trimmed by 6 bases and 7 bases, with 18 bases remaining between them. The DNA for the CDR3 is TGTGCCAGCTCGGACACAGTCCAACTAAGTGGCTACACCTTC. Amino acids: CASSDTVQLSGYTF.

Of note for this clone: Compared with germline, one end of the junction differs, possibly owing to a read error. The CDR3 reads CASSLDGTIVGYTF. CDR3 bases: TGTGCCAGCAGTTTGGACGGGACAATAGTAGGCTACACCTTC. The chain is built from TRBV5-6 and TRBJ1-2; D may be TRBD1 (6 bases). Germline V gene sequence: CDR1 SGHDT, CDR2 YYEEEE. CDR3 size: 14 residues.

This clone occurred once. The gene calls are TRBV5-4 and TRBJ2-2; 9 nucleotides agree with TRBD1. This CDR3 is 17 amino acids long. The ends lost 3 bases at V and 4 bases at J; junction bases unmatched: 10. Germline CDR1 is SGHNT and CDR2 is YYREEE (reference sequence). The CDR3 reads CASSWGTGGGITGELFF. The CDR3 DNA reads TGTGCCAGCAGCTGGGGCACAGGGGGCGGTATCACCGGGGAGCTGTTTTTT. Full variable domain (missing parts from reference TRBV5-4 and TRBJ2-2): ETGVTQSPTHLIKTRGQQVTLRCSSQSGHNTVSWYQQALGQGPQFIFQYYREEENGRGNFPPRFSGLQFPNYSSELNVNALELDDSALYLCASSWGTGGGITGELFFGEGSRLTVL.

The chain carries TRBV24-1 and TRBJ2-4; maybe TRBD2 (5 bases). Germline V gene data show CDR1 as KGHDR and CDR2 as SFDVKD. The CDR3 contains 16 residues. V lost 3 bases and J lost 0, with 11 bases in between. This CDR3 reads CATSDRTEVAKNIQYF. The CDR3 nucleotides are TGTGCCACCAGTGATCGGACGGAGGTAGCCAAAAACATTCAGTACTTC.

V is TRBV25-1 and J is TRBJ2-2; a possible D gene is TRBD2 (6 bases). Trimming pared 2 bases from V and 1 base from J, leaving 11 bases between. The CDR3 is 16 residues long. Germline-derived CDR1 and CDR2 are MGHDK and SYGVNS. CDR3 sequence: CASSEHGGRNTGELFF. CDR3 DNA: TGTGCCAGCAGTGAACATGGGGGGAGGAACACCGGGGAGCTGTTTTTT.

CDR3 amino acids: CASSSGTGGYGYTF. Here the CDR3 DNA reads TGTGCCAGCAGTTCTGGGACAGGGGGCTATGGCTACACCTTC. The gene calls are TRBV28 and TRBJ1-2, with TRBD1 matching over 11 bases. J lost 4 bases, V lost 4 bases, and 2 bases had no gene match. Germline CDR1 reads MDHEN; CDR2 reads SYDVKM. This CDR3 region has 14 residues.